The present T cell receptor (beta chain) was sequenced within a study of T-cell memory formation after mild COVID-19 (dated by TCRdb to the early 2020s). For the wider study: Most TCR sequence clusters were specific to one of the two donors. Longitudinal TCRalpha and TCRbeta repertoire sequencing tracked T-cell clones expanding and contracting after mild COVID-19 in a couple of donors. The cohort was made up of two young adult volunteers, one female and one male, who were previously healthy.

The table lists this clonotype with many counts. What antigen it recognizes has not been identified. The junction differs from germline at one of its ends, possibly a read error. Study-level results and caveats: SARS-CoV-2 specificity of the second-wave clones peaking on day 37 was not confirmed. Some responding clones were found in pre-infection memory, which suggests that pre-existing cross-reactive memory T cells took part in the SARS-CoV-2 response. Balanced CD4/CD8 phenotypes were observed for clones contracting from day 15 to 85, whereas a bias towards CD4+ was observed for a second wave of clones expanding from day 15 to 37. Contracting CD4+ clones turned up mainly in the CM and EM memory subsets, whereas EMRA was where CD8+ clones were enriched. The study included only two mild cases, and larger cohorts that include severe cases with pre-infection samples were judged to be necessary.

Ficoll-Paque density gradient centrifugation was used to isolate PBMCs. Sequencing relied on an Illumina NovaSeq 6000. cDNA libraries for TCRalpha and TCRbeta were prepared by 5'RACE using constant-segment primers, with sample barcodes and unique molecular identifiers added. RNA was extracted from every sample with Trizol reagent. The libraries were amplified in two PCR steps, and the second step added a second sample barcode and Illumina TruSeq adapters. The libraries were sequenced on an Illumina NovaSeq using 2 x 150 bp paired-end reads. In the authors' own workflow: Reads were demultiplexed and collapsed into UMI-guided consensus sequences with migec v1.2.7. Using mixcr v2.1.11, UMI consensuses were aligned to TRA and TRB V and J templates and then assembled into clonotypes. Clonotypes were classified as expanded or contracted when called significant by both edgeR and NoisET, with noise models trained on biological replicates. For edgeR calls, the cutoffs were a false discovery rate-adjusted p below 0.01 and a log2 fold-change threshold of 1. As an exploratory analysis of dynamics, PCA with hierarchical clustering was applied to max-normalized trajectories of the 1000 most abundant clonotypes. Separately sequenced CD4+ and CD8+ repertoires were used to assign the CD4 or CD8 phenotype of responding clones. TCRdb redid the processing of the public reads, applying fastp at Q25 and MiXCR, and retained in-frame beta chains. Rows with one shared CDR3 protein collapse into an entry with the most common genes and DNA. These V and J calls are TCRdb output, not the study's own analysis. Across this sample there are about 360,000 distinct CDR3 sequences, with 13% to 15% seen only once. In total, the top ten clones hold less than 25% of the sample.

The TCR originated in a man between 18 and 35 years old who had mild COVID-19 (a few samples of this study predate the infection). The sample titles of this study are shuffled in the database, so cell type and time point are left out; the donor was told from shared clones. The sample taken for sequencing was PBMCs or a T cell subset sorted from them (not recorded which).

In nucleotide form, the sequence is TGTGCCAGCAGCCCCATAAGGGGGACGGTCTTCTTT. Translated, this is CASSPIRGTVFF. The chain is encoded by TRBV3-1 joined to TRBJ1-4; TRBD1 could be the D gene, as 6 bases match. As encoded in the germline V gene (reference sequence), CDR1 is LGHDT while CDR2 is YNNKEL. Including cysteine and phenylalanine, the CDR3 has 12 amino acids. Only CDR3 DNA is held: 36 bases, read in frame from base 1.